The sequence of this T cell receptor beta chain was determined in a study of blood T cell repertoires in COVID-19. Study-wide background: Samples of COVID-19 (acute and convalescent) were obtained from the United States, Italy and Spain. In each case, the material was cDNA or gDNA derived from T cells, B-cell-depleted T cells, or PBMCs.

In the original processing: Amplification of reference gene primers provided the estimated nucleated cell counts. The table came from immunoSEQ multiplex PCR; TCRdb's copy has only in-frame clones and leaves some out. The DNA was the basis for D and trimming; V, J and clone size are from that table. The table shows about 74,000 clones, with approximately 84% occurring only once. This CDR3 region has 17 residues. In germline, CDR1 is LGHNT, CDR2 FRNRAP. After removal of 1 base from V and 5 bases from J, the junction contained 12 bases not matched to a gene. Material: peripheral blood. The chain links TRBV12-5 to TRBJ2-3; 7 positions match TRBD2. The TCR comes from a man between 70 and 80 years old with acute or convalescent COVID-19. The DNA for the CDR3 is TGTGCTAGTGGTTTGGACCGGGCGCGGGAGCATGAAGATACGCAGTATTTT. It specifies CASGLDRAREHEDTQYF. The full variable domain, rest sourced from reference TRBV12-5 and TRBJ2-3, is DARVTQTPRHKVTEMGQEVTMRCQPILGHNTVFWYRQTMMQGLELLAYFRNRAPLDDSGMPKDRFSAEMPDATLATLKIQPSEPRDSAVYFCASGLDRAREHEDTQYFGPGTRLTVL.